This T cell receptor beta chain appears in the sequencing data of a study of control samples from healthy donors and cancer patients. Sequencing was performed with immunoSEQ multiplex PCR; in TCRdb, only in-frame clones are kept and a portion is missing. The sample yields around 130,000 clones, approximately 87% seen once. The V and J ends lost 7 bases and 9 bases, in that order; junction bases with no gene match: 8. The CDR3 is 14 amino acids. CDR1 and CDR2 from the germline V gene are MNHEY and SMNVEV (reference sequence). V usage is TRBV27 and J usage is TRBJ1-6; TRBD1 matches at 8 bases. Sequenced sample: blood. The TCR was taken from a man aged 30-40 years in good health. CDR3 region: CASTTTGEFSPLHF. The CDR3 nucleotides read TGTGCCAGCACCACGACAGGGGAATTTTCACCCCTCCACTTT.